These T cell receptor beta chains were read from a single sample in a study of blood T cells in healthy people across ages. TCRdb analysed the 5' RACE reads with MiXCR anew, one entry per CDR3 protein. The sample yields about 1.8 million distinct CDR3 sequences, around 50% seen once. Specimen: blood. The receptors come from a woman aged 40 to 55 in good health. Each CDR3 is given without its conserved first and last residue. Each record gives: J gene, V gene, CDR3 protein.

J gene: TRBJ1-1
V gene: TRBV5-1
CDR3 protein: ASSLDLKNTEAF

J gene: TRBJ2-7
V gene: TRBV4-3
CDR3 protein: ASSRTFPGLAGKGNYEQY

J gene: TRBJ1-2
V gene: TRBV6-6
CDR3 protein: ATSDSNWGYT

J gene: TRBJ2-5
V gene: TRBV11-2
CDR3 protein: ASSLEGSGYQETQY

J gene: TRBJ2-5
V gene: TRBV20-1
CDR3 protein: SSPWGGDSQETQY

J gene: TRBJ2-3
V gene: TRBV7-6
CDR3 protein: ASKLMSPGAGTDTQY

J gene: TRBJ2-1
V gene: TRBV21-1
CDR3 protein: ASSNLDRDSFYNEQF

J gene: TRBJ1-2
V gene: TRBV9
CDR3 protein: ASSVDGSSHYGYT

J gene: TRBJ2-5
V gene: TRBV6-2/TRBV6-3
CDR3 protein: ASSYELAKTQY

J gene: TRBJ1-1
V gene: TRBV5-1
CDR3 protein: ASCATGVNTEAF

J gene: TRBJ2-5
V gene: TRBV7-2
CDR3 protein: ASSPERGLVQETQY

J gene: TRBJ2-3
V gene: TRBV6-2/TRBV6-3
CDR3 protein: ASRFSESDTQY

J gene: TRBJ2-3
V gene: TRBV18
CDR3 protein: ASSPPGGDTQY

J gene: TRBJ2-1
V gene: TRBV12-3/TRBV12-4
CDR3 protein: ASCSEGGGVDEQF

J gene: TRBJ2-6
V gene: TRBV4-3
CDR3 protein: ASSQKDRPGSGANVLT

J gene: TRBJ1-2
V gene: TRBV7-9
CDR3 protein: ASSLEGRIQGASSGYT

J gene: TRBJ1-2
V gene: TRBV2
CDR3 protein: ASSEEVNYGYT

J gene: TRBJ2-1
V gene: TRBV5-1
CDR3 protein: ASGQDLSNEQF

J gene: TRBJ2-7
V gene: TRBV19
CDR3 protein: ASSQRGPPYEQY

J gene: TRBJ1-2
V gene: TRBV27
CDR3 protein: ASRKEGQERHYGYT

J gene: TRBJ1-1
V gene: TRBV4-2
CDR3 protein: ASSQDRFFGTNTEAF

J gene: NA
V gene: TRBV14
CDR3 protein: ASSQWGDSLGGTQY

J gene: TRBJ2-3
V gene: TRBV9
CDR3 protein: ASRLGGAITDTQY

J gene: TRBJ2-5
V gene: TRBV28
CDR3 protein: ASSDWTGQETQY

J gene: TRBJ2-1
V gene: TRBV28
CDR3 protein: ASSSSRLGADEQF

J gene: TRBJ2-3
V gene: TRBV4-3
CDR3 protein: ASSQFLAGEDTQY

J gene: TRBJ2-4
V gene: TRBV9
CDR3 protein: ASSGTRTGHQY

J gene: TRBJ1-1
V gene: TRBV7-2
CDR3 protein: ASSTRQNTEAF

J gene: TRBJ2-7
V gene: TRBV11-2
CDR3 protein: ASSSPRTSYEQY

J gene: TRBJ2-3
V gene: TRBV6-2/TRBV6-3
CDR3 protein: ASRYGAGATDTQY